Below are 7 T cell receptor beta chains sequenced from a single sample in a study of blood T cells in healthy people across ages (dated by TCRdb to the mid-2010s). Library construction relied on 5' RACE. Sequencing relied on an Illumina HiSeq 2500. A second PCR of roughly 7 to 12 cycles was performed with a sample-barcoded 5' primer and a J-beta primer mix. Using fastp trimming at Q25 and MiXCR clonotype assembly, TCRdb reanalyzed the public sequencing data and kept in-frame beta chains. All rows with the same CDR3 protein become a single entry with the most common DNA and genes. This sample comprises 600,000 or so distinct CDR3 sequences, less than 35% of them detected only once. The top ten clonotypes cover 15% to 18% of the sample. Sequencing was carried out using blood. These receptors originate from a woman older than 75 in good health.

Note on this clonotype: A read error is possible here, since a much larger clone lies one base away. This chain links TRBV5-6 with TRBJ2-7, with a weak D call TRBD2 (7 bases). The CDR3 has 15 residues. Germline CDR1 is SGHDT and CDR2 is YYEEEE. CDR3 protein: CASSYSGTPSYGQYF. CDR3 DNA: TGTGCCAGCAGCTACAGCGGGACACCATCCTACGGGCAGTACTTC.

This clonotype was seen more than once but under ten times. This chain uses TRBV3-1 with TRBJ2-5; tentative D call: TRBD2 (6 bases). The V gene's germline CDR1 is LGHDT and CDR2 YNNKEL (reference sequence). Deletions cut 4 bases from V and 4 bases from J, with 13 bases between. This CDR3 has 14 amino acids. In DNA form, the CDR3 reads TGTGCCAGCAGCCCCGCCCCCGGGGGAGAGACCCAGTACTTC. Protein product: CASSPAPGGETQYF.

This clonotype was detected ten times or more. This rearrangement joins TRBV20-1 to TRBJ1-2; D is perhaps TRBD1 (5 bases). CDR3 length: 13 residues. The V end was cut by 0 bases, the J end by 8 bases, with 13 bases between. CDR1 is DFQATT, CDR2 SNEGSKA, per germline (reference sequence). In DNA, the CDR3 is TGCAGTGCTAGAGATGTCGGGGGAGACGGCTACACCTTC. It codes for CSARDVGGDGYTF.

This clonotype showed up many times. The CDR3 region has the DNA TGTGCCAGCAGTGAATATATATCCGGGACAAACTATGGCTACACCTTC. Amino acids: CASSEYISGTNYGYTF. The chain links TRBV25-1 to TRBJ1-2, with D maybe TRBD1 (6 bases). Trimming stripped 0 bases from V and 2 bases from J, with 13 bases between. This CDR3 has 16 amino acids. CDR1 is MGHDK and CDR2 is SYGVNS in the germline V gene.

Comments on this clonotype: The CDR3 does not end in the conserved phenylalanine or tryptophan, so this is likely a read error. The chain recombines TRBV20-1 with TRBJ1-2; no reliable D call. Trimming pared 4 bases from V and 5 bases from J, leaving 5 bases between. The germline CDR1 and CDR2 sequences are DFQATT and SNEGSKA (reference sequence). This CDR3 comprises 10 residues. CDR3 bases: TGCAGTGCTACCCGATATGGCTACACCTGC. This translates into CSATRYGYTC.

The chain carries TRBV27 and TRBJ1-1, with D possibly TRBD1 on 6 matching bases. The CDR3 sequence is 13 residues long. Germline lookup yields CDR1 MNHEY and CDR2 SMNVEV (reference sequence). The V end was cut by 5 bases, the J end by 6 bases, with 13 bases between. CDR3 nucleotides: TGTGCCAGCAGTGTACAGGGTGTATCTGAAGCTTTCTTT. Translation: CASSVQGVSEAFF.

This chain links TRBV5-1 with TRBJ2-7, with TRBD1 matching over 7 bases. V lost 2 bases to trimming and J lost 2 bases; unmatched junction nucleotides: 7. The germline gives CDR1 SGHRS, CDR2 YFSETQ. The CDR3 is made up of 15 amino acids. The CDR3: CASSFRDSTPYEQYF. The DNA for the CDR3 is TGCGCCAGCAGCTTCAGGGACAGTACTCCCTACGAGCAGTACTTC.